The 14 T cell receptor beta chains below all came from one sample that was sequenced in a study of cytomegalovirus exposure and HLA in healthy donors. In the PCR, 60 Vbeta and 13 Jbeta primers were used. Measured with immunoSEQ multiplex PCR; TCRdb has only the in-frame clones, and not every one. Here the sample spans 85,000 to 95,000 clones, 7.6% being singletons. Sequencing input: PBMCs. The receptors originated from a man aged 50 to 59 in good health and CMV-seronegative.

This chain uses TRBV5-6 with TRBJ2-5, with TRBD2 as a possible D gene (5 bases). This CDR3 is built from 15 residues. The V and J ends lost 1 base and 1 base respectively, with 11 bases between them. Germline-derived CDR1 and CDR2 are SGHDT and YYEEEE. The CDR3 spells CASSLYGVGQETQYF. CDR3 sequence (DNA): TGTGCCAGCAGCTTGTACGGGGTGGGCCAAGAGACCCAGTACTTC. The full variable domain, with the rest looked up from reference TRBV5-6 and TRBJ2-5, is DAGVTQSPTHLIKTRGQQVTLRCSPKSGHDTVSWYQQALGQGPQFIFQYYEEEERQRGNFPDRFSGHQFPNYSSELNVNALLLGDSALYLCASSLYGVGQETQYFGPGTRLLVL.

This rearrangement joins TRBV5-1 to TRBJ1-1; a possible D gene is TRBD1 (5 bases). The ends were cut back, 7 bases at V and 4 bases at J, with 14 bases in the middle. CDR3 size: 13 residues. Germline CDR1 SGHRS, CDR2 YFSETQ. CDR3 residues: CASHDRGSTEAFF. CDR3 coding DNA: TGCGCCAGCCACGACCGGGGGAGCACTGAAGCTTTCTTT.

In this sample, this clone turned up a few times. The rearrangement joins TRBV4-1 to TRBJ1-6; D is ambiguous. CDR3 length: 12 residues. With 0 bases removed from V and 11 bases from J, the gap between germline ends came to 5 bases. CDR1 is MGHRA and CDR2 is YSYEKL in the germline V gene. In nucleotides, the CDR3 is TGCGCCAGCAGCCAAGAGGCGGCACCCCTCCACTTT. This encodes CASSQEAAPLHF.

This sequence joins TRBV6-1 and TRBJ2-2; 14 bases line up with TRBD2. The V and J ends lost 4 bases and 4 bases, in that order; junction bases with no gene match: 11. The CDR3 consists of 19 residues. From germline, CDR1 is MNHNS and CDR2 SASEGT. The CDR3 DNA reads TGTGCCAGCAGTGGCCGCGGACTAGCGGGGGGCGCCTTCACCGGGGAGCTGTTTTTT. Translated, it gives CASSGRGLAGGAFTGELFF.

This clone was detected a few times. J is TRBJ2-2 and V is TRBV28; D is unclear. Germline CDR1 is MDHEN and CDR2 is SYDVKM. The CDR3 extends over 14 amino acids. Trimming removed 5 bases at V and 5 bases at J, with 12 bases between. As DNA, the CDR3 is TGTGCCAGCAGTCCAGCTAGGAAGACCGGGGAGCTGTTTTTT. Its protein is CASSPARKTGELFF.

This sequence joins TRBV30 and TRBJ2-7; D not certain. Germline loops: CDR1 GTSNPN, CDR2 SVGIG (reference sequence). This CDR3 comprises 13 residues. V lost 1 base and J lost 9, with 16 bases in between. The CDR3 loop is CAWSALASERQYF. The CDR3 DNA sequence: TGTGCCTGGAGTGCCCTCGCTTCGGAGCGGCAGTACTTC. Drawing the rest from reference TRBV30 and TRBJ2-7, the complete variable domain is SQTIHQWPATLVQPVGSPLSLECTVEGTSNPNLYWYRQAAGRGLQLLFYSVGIGQISSEVPQNLSASRPQDRQFILSSKKLLLSDSGFYLCAWSALASERQYFGPGTRLTVT.

In its sample, this clone was seen a few times. This chain joins TRBV9 and TRBJ2-1; D possibly corresponds to TRBD1 (6 bases). This CDR3 is 16 amino acids long. V was clipped by 2 bases and J by 3 bases, with 15 bases between them. Germline V gene sequence: CDR1 SGDLS, CDR2 YYNGEE. For the CDR3, the DNA is TGTGCCAGCAGCGTCGCGGACAGCCCGAGCTACAATGAGCAGTTCTTC. Protein sequence: CASSVADSPSYNEQFF. The variable domain in full, with the rest retrieved from reference TRBV9 and TRBJ2-1, is DSGVTQTPKHLITATGQRVTLRCSPRSGDLSVYWYQQSLDQGLQFLIQYYNGEERAKGNILERFSAQQFPDLHSELNLSSLELGDSALYFCASSVADSPSYNEQFFGPGTRLTVL.

This rearrangement joins TRBV19 to TRBJ2-5, with 10 bases matching TRBD2. The CDR3 consists of 15 residues. Germline CDR1 and CDR2: LNHDA and SQIVND (reference sequence). J was trimmed by 4 bases and V by 4 bases; bases with no gene match: 6. This CDR3 is CASSTGVAGGETQYF. As DNA, the CDR3 is TGTGCCAGTAGTACCGGGGTAGCGGGGGGAGAGACCCAGTACTTC.

This clone appeared a few times. The rearrangement uses TRBV7-2 and TRBJ2-7; 9 bases align to TRBD1. The J segment lost 1 base and the V segment lost 5 bases, leaving 6 bases of the junction unmatched. This CDR3 comprises 15 residues. Germline-derived CDR1 and CDR2 are SGHTA and FQGNSA. The CDR3 loop is CASSLQQGASYEQYF. The CDR3 DNA sequence: TGTGCCAGCAGCCTTCAACAGGGGGCGTCCTACGAGCAGTACTTC.

In this sample, this clone turned up a few times. The rearrangement uses TRBV6-5 and TRBJ1-5; 10 nucleotides match TRBD1. The length of the CDR3 is 12 residues. J was trimmed by 13 bases and V by 5 bases; bases with no gene match: 5. CDR1 MNHEY and CDR2 SVGAGI come from the germline V gene. CDR3 region: CASSTGTGVQHF. The CDR3 nucleotides are TGTGCCAGCAGTACCGGGACAGGGGTTCAGCATTTT.

This clone has more than one count but fewer than ten. This rearrangement joins TRBV4-1 to TRBJ1-2; D not resolved. The V gene's germline CDR1 is MGHRA and CDR2 YSYEKL. The CDR3 is 15 residues long. The V gene lost 1 base and the J gene lost 0 bases, with 9 bases spanning the gap. The CDR3 bases are TGCGCCAGCAGCCAAGCTTCTACGGCTAACTATGGCTACACCTTC. This codes for CASSQASTANYGYTF.

V gene TRBV19 combines with J gene TRBJ1-2; TRBD1 aligns across 7 bases. The CDR3 is 15 amino acids. Germline CDR1 is LNHDA and CDR2 is SQIVND (reference sequence). J lost 4 bases, V lost 2 bases, and 7 bases had no gene match. The CDR3 is CASSISGDSVYGYTF. The DNA of the CDR3 is TGTGCCAGTAGTATATCGGGGGACAGCGTCTATGGCTACACCTTC.

Only a few counts were recorded for this clone. The chain uses TRBV7-9 and TRBJ2-3; D is possibly TRBD2 (6 bases). The CDR3 loop spans 14 amino acids. Germline loops: CDR1 SEHNR, CDR2 FQNEAQ (reference sequence). V lost 6 bases and J lost 4, with 14 bases in between. In nucleotides, the CDR3 is TGTGCCAGCAGGTCTACTAGCATGGCAGATACGCAGTATTTT. This gives the protein CASRSTSMADTQYF.

The V call is TRBV28, the J call TRBJ2-7; 8 bases are shared with TRBD2. Germline CDR1 and CDR2: MDHEN and SYDVKM. The V gene end was trimmed by 7 bases and the J gene end by 5 bases; junction bases not matched to a gene: 10. The CDR3 has 14 residues. Here the CDR3 reads CASTQLAEWNEQYF. Here the CDR3 DNA reads TGTGCCAGCACCCAACTAGCGGAGTGGAACGAGCAGTACTTC.